The 5 T cell receptor beta chains reported below all come from one sample, sequenced in a study of Ad26.COV2.S vaccination and SARS-CoV-2 variants. Method: immunoSEQ multiplex PCR; TCRdb's copy keeps in-frame clones and lacks some. The sample lists roughly 300,000 clones; around 88% were seen once. Documented treatment: roughly 19 received Ad26.COV2.S at low or high dose, single or two shots; about 5 received placebo; per-sample allocation not given. On day 63 after the first injection, vaccine and placebo recipients gave samples. Source: peripheral blood, taken in a trial of Ad26.COV2.S vaccine versus placebo. These receptor sequences come from a person between 18 and 65 years old who received the Ad26.COV2.S COVID-19 vaccine or a placebo.

The chain recombines TRBV30 with TRBJ1-2, with D unclear. CDR1 GTSNPN and CDR2 SVGIG come from the germline V gene (reference sequence). This CDR3 comprises 12 residues. V gave up 1 base and J gave up 7 bases, with 10 bases separating them. The CDR3 nucleotides are TGTGCCTGGAGTGCCGTATGGAGTGGCTACACCTTC. The encoded protein is CAWSAVWSGYTF.

The rearrangement uses TRBV3-1 (or the pseudogene TRBV3-2) and TRBJ2-3; weak D call: TRBD2 (5 bases). Germline V gene lookup returns CDR1 LGHDT and CDR2 YNNKEL (reference sequence). The CDR3 consists of 12 residues. The germline V and J ends were trimmed by 6 bases and 4 bases, with 8 bases remaining between them. The CDR3 nucleotides read TGTGCCAGCAGTACTAGTCCAGATACGCAGTATTTT. This translates into CASSTSPDTQYF.

Written as DNA, the CDR3 is TGTGCCAGTAGTGTCGATCAGGGCCTTGATAATGAAAAACTGTTTTTT. Translation: CASSVDQGLDNEKLFF. The chain joins TRBV19 to TRBJ1-4, with D perhaps matching TRBD1 (5 bases). The V end was cut by 5 bases, the J end by 4 bases, with 17 bases between. The CDR3 has 16 amino acids. Germline V gene sequence: CDR1 LNHDA, CDR2 SQIVND (reference sequence).

In nucleotides, the CDR3 is TGCGCCAGCAGACTGAAGACGGGGAACACTGAAGCTTTCTTT. It codes for CASRLKTGNTEAFF. V usage is TRBV5-1 and J usage is TRBJ1-1; no clear D gene. This CDR3 is 14 amino acids long. The germline gives CDR1 SGHRS, CDR2 YFSETQ. Trimming stripped 5 bases from V and 1 base from J, with 12 bases between.

The genes are TRBV5-1 and TRBJ1-1; D not certain. The CDR3 is 15 amino acids. V lost 4 bases to trimming and J lost 0 bases, with 13 bases between them. Per germline, CDR1 SGHRS and CDR2 YFSETQ. The CDR3 bases are TGCGCCAGCAGCCAAGGACGGGAAATGAACACTGAAGCTTTCTTT. Translation: CASSQGREMNTEAFF. The full variable domain, in which reference TRBV5-1 and TRBJ1-1 provide the parts outside the CDR3, is KAGVTQTPRYLIKTRGQQVTLSCSPISGHRSVSWYQQTPGQGLQFLFEYFSETQRNKGNFPGRFSGRQFSNSRSEMNVSTLELGDSALYLCASSQGREMNTEAFFGQGTRLTVV.